Included here is one T cell receptor beta chain sequence, with context. Its target is not known. These data come from a study of beta chain features in type 1 diabetes. The CDR3 runs 17 residues. Germline V gene lookup returns CDR1 PRHDT and CDR2 FYEKMQ (reference sequence). The V and J ends lost 0 bases and 1 base, in that order; junction bases with no gene match: 6. Study outcomes and limitations: The question of HLA type influencing TCRB rearrangement was one that remained unresolved here. In all four CD4+ subsets, TCRB CDR3 length was significantly, moderately reduced in type 1 diabetes.

Averaging around 110 mL, one heparinised blood draw came from each individual donor. Based on CD45RO/CCR7/CD25/CD127/CD95/CD27, CD4+ regulatory, stem cell-like memory, naive and central memory cells were sorted. Reverse transcribing all isolated RNA meant expressed TCRB transcripts were sequenced. Sequenced naive, central memory and regulatory T cell samples produced an average of approximately 3.5 million reads. Profiling relied on immunoSEQ multiplex PCR, and the TCRdb table lists in-frame clones only, not all of them. This sample has roughly 250,000 clones; around 21% occur once, and the top ten carry 0.028%.

The receptor was derived from a woman in her thirties or forties with type 1 diabetes. The chain combines TRBV13 with TRBJ2-3, with TRBD2 matching 8 bases. Sequenced sample: naive CD4+ T cells from blood. The CDR3, as DNA: TGTGCCAGCAGCTTAGGCGGGGGGGCCGGTGGCACAGATACGCAGTATTTT. This sequence encodes CASSLGGGAGGTDTQYF.